The 28 T cell receptor beta chains given below trace back to one sample, sequenced in a study of spatial heterogeneity in lung cancer. The study's findings and limits: The study found that expanded intratumoral alpha and beta TCR counts tracked tumor mutation counts.

Each CDR3 protein gets one entry after TCRdb re-called the 5' RACE reads with MiXCR. This repertoire shows about 1,600 distinct CDR3 sequences, roughly 17% found once; its top ten account for about 30%. For these TCRs, the target antigens are not known. Time point: sample taken at primary tumor resection. The sequences come from lung tumor tissue, collected at surgery. The receptors stem from a female donor with early-stage non-small cell lung cancer.

This clonotype counts as medium-sized. The chain employs TRBV9 and TRBJ2-3; TRBD1 might be the D (6 bases). The length of the CDR3 is 15 residues. V shed 0 bases and J shed 5 bases, with 13 bases lying between them. Germline V gene lookup returns CDR1 SGDLS and CDR2 YYNGEE. This CDR3 is CASSVGGQMEDTQYF. CDR3 DNA: TGTGCCAGCAGCGTAGGGGGGCAGATGGAAGATACGCAGTATTTT.

This clonotype was picked up a small number of times. This chain uses TRBV4-2 with TRBJ1-2, with D unclear. Trimming left V 1 base short and J 0 bases short, with 3 bases between. Germline V gene lookup returns CDR1 LGHNA and CDR2 YNFKEQ. The CDR3 totals 13 residues. The CDR3 DNA is TGTGCCAGCAGCCAAGTGCCTAACTATGGCTACACCTTC. This translates into CASSQVPNYGYTF.

This clonotype was seen a handful of times. The chain has TRBV20-1 and TRBJ2-2; 8 nucleotides agree with TRBD2. Per germline, CDR1 DFQATT and CDR2 SNEGSKA (reference sequence). V lost 6 bases, J lost 4 bases, and 10 bases stayed unmatched. CDR3 length equals 15 residues. The CDR3 protein is CSARRGGSTTGELFF. CDR3 in DNA: TGCAGTGCCCGCCGGGGGGGGTCTACCACCGGGGAGCTGTTTTTT.

This clonotype was picked up many times. The genes are TRBV7-9 and TRBJ1-1, with D maybe TRBD1 (5 bases). Germline V CDR1 and CDR2: SEHNR, FQNEAQ (reference sequence). The CDR3 length is 13 residues. The V and J ends lost 4 bases and 4 bases respectively, with 10 bases between them. The CDR3 DNA reads TGTGCCAGCAGCTCGGGGGGGACCACTGAAGCTTTCTTT. It codes for CASSSGGTTEAFF.

The rearrangement joins TRBV18 to TRBJ1-2; 7 nucleotides match TRBD1. Unmatched junction bases numbered 11, after V lost 5 bases and J lost 8 bases. This CDR3 region has 14 residues. Germline values: CDR1 KGHSH, CDR2 LQKENI. CDR3 sequence: CASSLNRGAQGYTF. The CDR3 DNA follows: TGTGCCAGCTCATTAAACAGGGGCGCTCAAGGCTACACCTTC.

This clonotype is labeled as large. The rearrangement links TRBV29-1 to TRBJ2-5; 10 bases agree with TRBD2. The V gene's germline CDR1 is SQVTM and CDR2 ANQGSEA. Trimming took 7 bases from V and 2 from J; bases not matched to a gene: 13. The CDR3 sequence is 16 residues long. CDR3 DNA: TGCAGCGCCGGAGGGGGAAGCGGGAGGGGTCAAGAGACCCAGTACTTC. Protein product: CSAGGGSGRGQETQYF.

This clonotype was counted between two and nine times. V is TRBV10-3 and J is TRBJ2-3, with D tentatively TRBD1 (5 bases). Germline V gene data show CDR1 as ENHRY and CDR2 as SYGVKD. The V and J ends lost 10 bases and 2 bases respectively, with 7 bases between them. CDR3 length equals 11 residues. The CDR3 spells CATGPTDTQYF. CDR3 DNA sequence: TGTGCCACAGGGCCCACAGATACGCAGTATTTT.

V is TRBV4-2 and J is TRBJ1-1; the D is unclear. The CDR3 consists of 12 residues. Germline CDR1 and CDR2: LGHNA and YNFKEQ. With 8 bases removed from V and 1 base from J, the gap between germline ends came to 8 bases. CDR3 sequence: CASSGWNTEAFF. Written as DNA, the CDR3 is TGTGCCAGCTCTGGGTGGAACACTGAAGCTTTCTTT.

This clonotype is labeled large. The CDR3: CASSPLRIGGYEQYF. The DNA for the CDR3 is TGTGCCAGCAGTCCCTTACGTATCGGGGGGTACGAGCAGTACTTC. The chain recombines TRBV7-9 with TRBJ2-7; 7 bases line up with TRBD2. The trim removed 6 bases at V and 4 bases at J, leaving 12 bases unmatched. Per the germline V gene, CDR1 is SEHNR and CDR2 is FQNEAQ (reference sequence). This CDR3 contains 15 residues.

This chain links TRBV18 with TRBJ2-3; D gene unclear. The CDR3 spans 14 residues. CDR1 is KGHSH and CDR2 is LQKENI in the germline V gene. Between the trimmed V and J ends, which lost 4 bases and 1 base, there was a span of 9 bases. The CDR3: CASSREYRTDTQYF. Written as DNA, the CDR3 is TGTGCCAGCTCACGGGAATACCGCACAGATACGCAGTATTTT.

By sample fraction, this clonotype is medium-sized. The CDR3, as DNA: TGTGCCAGGACCGGGACGCCCCGCACAGATACGCAGTATTTT. Translated, it gives CARTGTPRTDTQYF. This chain links TRBV10-3 with TRBJ2-3; D is tentatively TRBD1 or TRBD2 (5 bases each). V dropped 10 bases and J dropped 1 base, with 15 bases sitting between them. CDR1 ENHRY and CDR2 SYGVKD come from the germline V gene. CDR3 length equals 14 residues.

The V and J genes are TRBV30 and TRBJ1-6; D not certain. V lost 0 bases and J 10 bases, leaving 10 bases between the germline ends. The germline CDR1 and CDR2 sequences are GTSNPN and SVGIG (reference sequence). The CDR3 has 13 amino acids. The CDR3 protein is CAWSVRVVSPLHF. CDR3 sequence (DNA): TGTGCCTGGAGTGTACGAGTAGTGTCACCCCTCCACTTT.

J is TRBJ1-1 and V is TRBV4-2, with unresolved D. CDR3 length equals 16 residues. Germline lookup yields CDR1 LGHNA and CDR2 YNFKEQ. V lost 4 bases to trimming and J lost 1 base, with 16 bases between them. The CDR3 protein is CASSRPGVRQNTEAFF. The CDR3 nucleotides are TGTGCCAGCAGCCGCCCCGGGGTCCGACAGAACACTGAAGCTTTCTTT.

This clonotype is judged medium-sized (0.01 to 0.1%). This chain connects TRBV7-3 to TRBJ1-1, with D unresolved. Germline V gene lookup returns CDR1 SGHTA and CDR2 FQGTGA. V was pared by 4 bases and J by 5 bases, with 11 bases between. The CDR3 contains 13 residues. CDR3 protein: CASSSYSGTEAFF. Here the CDR3 DNA reads TGTGCCAGCAGCTCATACTCCGGGACTGAAGCTTTCTTT.

Relative to its sample, this clonotype is large (0.1 to 1%). The gene calls are TRBV7-8 and TRBJ1-1; the D is unclear. Per germline, CDR1 SGHVS and CDR2 FQNEAQ. The V end was cut by 6 bases, the J end by 5 bases, with 10 bases between. The CDR3 runs 12 residues. The CDR3 spells CASRTWLTEAFF. The CDR3 nucleotides are TGTGCCAGCAGGACCTGGTTAACTGAAGCTTTCTTT.

The rearrangement links TRBV7-2 to TRBJ2-5; weak D call: TRBD2 (6 bases). V lost 3 bases and J lost 2, with 13 bases in between. Looked up from germline, CDR1 is SGHTA and CDR2 is FQGNSA. This CDR3 region has 15 residues. CDR3 protein: CASSFGTAIQETQYF. In DNA form, the CDR3 reads TGTGCCAGCAGCTTCGGGACTGCGATACAAGAGACCCAGTACTTC. Using reference TRBV7-2 and TRBJ2-5 for the parts outside the CDR3, the full variable domain is GAGVSQSPSNKVTEKGKDVELRCDPISGHTALYWYRQSLGQGLEFLIYFQGNSAPDKSGLPSDRFSAERTGGSVSTLTIQRTQQEDSAVYLCASSFGTAIQETQYFGPGTRLLVL.

By proportion, this clonotype is large. The V and J genes are TRBV24-1 and TRBJ2-3; D gene ambiguous. The CDR3 totals 16 residues. Trimming removed 4 bases at V and 2 bases at J, with 15 bases between. Germline V lookup: CDR1 KGHDR, CDR2 SFDVKD. The CDR3, as DNA: TGTGCCACCAGTGACTCCTTTTCGGAGTACACAGATACGCAGTATTTT. It is translated as CATSDSFSEYTDTQYF.

J is TRBJ1-4 and V is TRBV6-6; TRBD1 matches at 8 bases. Germline V gene sequence: CDR1 MNHNY, CDR2 SVGAGI (reference sequence). The CDR3 has 13 residues. The trim removed 5 bases at V and 7 bases at J, leaving 3 bases unmatched. CDR3: CASSRGTGEKLFF. DNA for the CDR3: TGTGCCAGCAGTCGCGGGACAGGTGAAAAACTGTTTTTT.

V gene TRBV29-1 combines with J gene TRBJ2-5; D may be TRBD1 or TRBD2 (5 bases each). Trimming took off 5 bases at V and 5 bases at J, with 15 bases between the two ends. The length of the CDR3 is 13 residues. Germline CDR1 SQVTM, CDR2 ANQGSEA. In DNA form, the CDR3 reads TGCAGCGTTTTATCCTTGGGGACGGAGACCCAGTACTTC. This encodes CSVLSLGTETQYF. The full variable domain, rest sourced from reference TRBV29-1 and TRBJ2-5, is SAVISQKPSRDICQRGTSLTIQCQVDSQVTMMFWYRQQPGQSLTLIATANQGSEATYESGFVIDKFPISRPNLTFSTLTVSNMSPEDSSIYLCSVLSLGTETQYFGPGTRLLVL.

In this sample, this clonotype is large. The V gene is TRBV3-1, the J gene TRBJ1-3; D gene uncertain. V was pared by 0 bases and J by 7 bases, with 4 bases between. CDR1 and CDR2 from the germline V gene are LGHDT and YNNKEL (reference sequence). This CDR3 is built from 12 residues. The CDR3 DNA is TGTGCCAGCAGCCAAGAGACCAACACCATATATTTT. Amino acids: CASSQETNTIYF.

By share, this clonotype ranks as medium-sized. This CDR3 is CASSLTGTGVEKLFF. The CDR3 bases are TGTGCCAGCAGTCTAACCGGGACAGGGGTTGAAAAACTGTTTTTT. The chain couples TRBV27 to TRBJ1-4; 10 nucleotides line up with TRBD1. Germline values: CDR1 MNHEY, CDR2 SMNVEV (reference sequence). CDR3 length equals 15 residues. With 5 bases clipped from V and 7 bases from J, the junction kept 7 bases outside the gene matches. The whole variable domain, filled in from reference TRBV27 and TRBJ1-4, reads EAQVTQNPRYLITVTGKKLTVTCSQNMNHEYMSWYRQDPGLGLRQIYYSMNVEVTDKGDVPEGYKVSRKEKRNFPLILESPSPNQTSLYFCASSLTGTGVEKLFFGSGTQLSVL.

By share, this clonotype ranks as medium-sized (0.01 to 0.1%). The chain links TRBV5-6 to TRBJ2-7, with 10 bases that match TRBD1. Germline V gene sequence: CDR1 SGHDT, CDR2 YYEEEE. Trimming at V came to 4 bases and at J to 3 bases, leaving 16 bases not matched to a gene. The CDR3 is 18 residues long. CDR3 sequence reads: CASSRTGTGDYPLYEQYF. The CDR3 DNA follows: TGTGCCAGCAGCCGTACCGGGACAGGGGACTACCCCCTCTACGAGCAGTACTTC.

In this sample, this clonotype is medium-sized. This may arise from a read error, as a much more abundant clone is one base away. This rearrangement joins TRBV6-2 or TRBV6-3 to TRBJ2-1, with 10 positions matching TRBD1. The junction had 3 bases not matched to a gene; V was cut back by 7 bases and J by 0 bases. The CDR3 is made up of 15 amino acids. Germline V gene data show CDR1 as MNHEY and CDR2 as SVGEGT. DNA for the CDR3: TGTGCCAGCAACCGACAGGGGGCCTCCTACAATGAGCAGTTCTTC. Its protein is CASNRQGASYNEQFF.

The sample holds a few counts of this clonotype. V is TRBV7-1 and J is TRBJ1-5; D remains unclear. TRBV7-1 is labeled an ORF, and its function is uncertain. Trimming took off 3 bases at V and 7 bases at J, with 13 bases between the two ends. This CDR3 is 14 amino acids long. CDR3: CASSSMDGGQPQHF. The CDR3 region has the DNA TGTGCCAGCAGCTCTATGGACGGTGGCCAGCCCCAGCATTTT.

The rearrangement joins TRBV15 to TRBJ2-7, with TRBD2 matching 7 bases. The germline V gene has CDR1 LNHNV and CDR2 YYDKDF (reference sequence). With 3 bases clipped from V and 7 bases from J, the junction kept 15 bases outside the gene matches. The CDR3 sequence is 16 residues long. The DNA of the CDR3 is TGTGCCACCAGCAGGGGGTTTACGGCGGGAGTGGAAGAGCAGTACTTC. Amino acid sequence: CATSRGFTAGVEEQYF. Supplemented by reference TRBV15 and TRBJ2-7, the full variable domain reads DAMVIQNPRYQVTQFGKPVTLSCSQTLNHNVMYWYQQKSSQAPKLLFHYYDKDFNNEADTPDNFQSRRPNTSFCFLDIRSPGLGDTAMYLCATSRGFTAGVEEQYFGPGTRLTVT.

This clonotype has only a few counts. Here the CDR3 reads CASSPRQGLYEQYF. CDR3 in DNA: TGTGCCAGCTCACCAAGGCAGGGTCTCTACGAGCAGTACTTC. The V and J genes are TRBV18 and TRBJ2-7, with a weak D call TRBD1 (5 bases). The V gene lost 2 bases and the J gene lost 3 bases, with 11 bases spanning the gap. The length of the CDR3 is 14 residues. Germline CDR1 is KGHSH and CDR2 is LQKENI.

Judged by abundance, this clonotype is medium-sized. This chain uses TRBV29-1 with TRBJ1-1; TRBD1 matches 12 bases. Germline V gene lookup returns CDR1 SQVTM and CDR2 ANQGSEA. With 7 bases clipped from V and 3 bases from J, the junction kept 9 bases outside the gene matches. This CDR3 is built from 15 residues. CDR3 DNA sequence: TGCAGCGGGAGAGGGACAGGGGGCGGGGACACTGAAGCTTTCTTT. Its protein is CSGRGTGGGDTEAFF.

This chain links TRBV6-6 with TRBJ2-4, with D perhaps assigned TRBD1 or TRBD2 (5 bases each). Germline V gives CDR1 MNHNY, CDR2 SVGAGI (reference sequence). This CDR3 spans 21 amino acids. Trimming removed 3 bases at V and 0 bases at J, with 27 bases between. The CDR3 here is CASSYTGTPYGALLAKNIQYF. CDR3 DNA: TGTGCCAGCAGTTATACCGGGACCCCTTATGGGGCCTTATTAGCCAAAAACATTCAGTACTTC.